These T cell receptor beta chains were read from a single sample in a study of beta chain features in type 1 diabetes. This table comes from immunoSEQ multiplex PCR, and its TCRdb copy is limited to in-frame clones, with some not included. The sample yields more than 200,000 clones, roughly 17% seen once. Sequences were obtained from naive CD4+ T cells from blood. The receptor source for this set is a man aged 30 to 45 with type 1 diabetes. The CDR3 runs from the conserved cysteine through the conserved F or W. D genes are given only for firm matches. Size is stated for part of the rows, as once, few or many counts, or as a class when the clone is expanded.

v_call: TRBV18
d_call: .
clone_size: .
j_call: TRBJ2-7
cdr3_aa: CASSPNYEQYF
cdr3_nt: TGTGCCAGCTCACCAAATTACGAGCAGTACTTC

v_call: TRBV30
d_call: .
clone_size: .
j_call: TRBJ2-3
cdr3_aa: CAWSSLLDTQYF
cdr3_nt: TGTGCCTGGAGTTCCCTCTTAGATACGCAGTATTTT

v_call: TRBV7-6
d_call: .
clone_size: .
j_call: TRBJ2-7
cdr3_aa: CASSLDREREQYF
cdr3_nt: TGTGCCAGCAGCTTAGACAGGGAGCGCGAGCAGTACTTC

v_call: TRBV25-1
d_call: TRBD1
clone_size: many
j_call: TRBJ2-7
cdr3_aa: CASGQGGFYEQYF
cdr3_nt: TGTGCCAGCGGACAGGGGGGCTTCTACGAGCAGTACTTC

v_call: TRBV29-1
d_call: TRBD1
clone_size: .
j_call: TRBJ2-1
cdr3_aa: CSVRQGSTYNEQFF
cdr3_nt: TGCAGCGTACGACAGGGTAGCACCTACAATGAGCAGTTCTTC

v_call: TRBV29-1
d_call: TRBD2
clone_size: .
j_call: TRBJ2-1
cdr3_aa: CSVGILAGRYNEQFF
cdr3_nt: TGCAGCGTTGGGATACTAGCGGGACGGTACAATGAGCAGTTCTTC

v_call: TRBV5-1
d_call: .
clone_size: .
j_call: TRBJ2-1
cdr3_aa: CASSAGTLGFF
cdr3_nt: TGCGCCAGCAGCGCCGGGACTCTCGGATTCTTC

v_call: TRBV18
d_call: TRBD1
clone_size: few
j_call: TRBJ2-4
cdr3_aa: CASSGGGQEYQYF
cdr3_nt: TGTGCCAGCTCAGGCGGAGGACAGGAATATCAGTACTTC

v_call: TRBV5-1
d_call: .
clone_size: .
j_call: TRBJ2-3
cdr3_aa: CASSLGPGESNTDTQYF
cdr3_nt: TGCGCCAGCAGCTTGGGGCCGGGAGAGTCTAACACAGATACGCAGTATTTT

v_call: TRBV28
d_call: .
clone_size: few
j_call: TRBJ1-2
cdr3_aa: CASKAPAVEGYTF
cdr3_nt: TGTGCCAGCAAAGCCCCGGCAGTAGAGGGCTACACCTTC

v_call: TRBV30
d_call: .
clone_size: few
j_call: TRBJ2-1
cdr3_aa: CAWRNFGEQFF
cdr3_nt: TGTGCCTGGAGAAACTTTGGGGAGCAGTTCTTC

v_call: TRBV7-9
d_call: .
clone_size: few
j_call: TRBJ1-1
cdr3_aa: CASSFGQLNTEAFF
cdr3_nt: TGTGCCAGCAGCTTTGGACAGCTGAACACTGAAGCTTTCTTT

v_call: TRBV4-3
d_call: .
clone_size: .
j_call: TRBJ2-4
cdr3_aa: CASSHGRFQENIQYF
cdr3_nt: TGCGCCAGCAGCCACGGGCGGTTCCAGGAAAACATTCAGTACTTC

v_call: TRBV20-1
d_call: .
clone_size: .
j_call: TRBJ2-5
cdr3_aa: CSAWMETQYF
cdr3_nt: TGCAGTGCTTGGATGGAGACCCAGTACTTC

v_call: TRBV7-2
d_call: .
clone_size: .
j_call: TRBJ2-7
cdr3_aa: CASSLRARELDYEQYF
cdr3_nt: TGTGCCAGCAGCTTACGAGCGAGGGAACTCGATTACGAGCAGTACTTC

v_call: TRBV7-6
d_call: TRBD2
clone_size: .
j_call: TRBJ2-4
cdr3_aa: CASSSPPGAGADIQYF
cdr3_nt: TGTGCCAGCAGCTCCCCTCCGGGAGCGGGAGCTGACATTCAGTACTTC

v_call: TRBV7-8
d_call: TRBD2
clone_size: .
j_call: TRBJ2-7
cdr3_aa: CASSLARASGRPKQYF
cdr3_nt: TGTGCCAGCAGCTTAGCGCGGGCTAGCGGGAGGCCCAAGCAGTACTTC

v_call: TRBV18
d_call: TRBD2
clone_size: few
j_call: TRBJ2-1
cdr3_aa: CASSPESASGSIQQFF
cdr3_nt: TGTGCCAGCTCACCAGAATCGGCTAGCGGGAGTATTCAGCAGTTCTTC

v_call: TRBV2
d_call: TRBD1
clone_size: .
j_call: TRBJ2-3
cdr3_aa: CASSEQGATDTQYF
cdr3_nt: TGTGCCAGCAGTGAGCAGGGGGCGACAGATACGCAGTATTTT

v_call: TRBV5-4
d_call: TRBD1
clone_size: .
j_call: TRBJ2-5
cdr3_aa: CASSRAGQGVQETQYF
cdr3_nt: TGTGCCAGCAGCCGGGCCGGACAGGGTGTTCAAGAGACCCAGTACTTC

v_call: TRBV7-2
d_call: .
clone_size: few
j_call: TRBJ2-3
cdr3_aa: CASSLSPGDTQYF
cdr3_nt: TGTGCCAGCAGCTTATCCCCAGGAGATACGCAGTATTTT

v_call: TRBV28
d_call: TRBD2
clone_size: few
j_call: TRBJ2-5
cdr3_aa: CASSSGPSGTETQYF
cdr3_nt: TGTGCCAGCTCATCCGGGCCTAGCGGGACAGAGACCCAGTACTTC

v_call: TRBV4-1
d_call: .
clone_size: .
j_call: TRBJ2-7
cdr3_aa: CASSQAGEVLYF
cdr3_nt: TGCGCCAGCAGCCAAGCGGGTGAAGTCCTGTACTTC

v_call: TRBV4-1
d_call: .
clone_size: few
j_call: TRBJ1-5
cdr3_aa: CASSQGTGRNQPQHF
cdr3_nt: TGCGCCAGCAGCCAGGGTACCGGACGCAATCAGCCCCAGCATTTT

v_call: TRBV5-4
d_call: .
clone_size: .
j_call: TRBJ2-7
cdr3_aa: CASSLESTRNYYEQYF
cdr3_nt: TGTGCCAGCAGCCTGGAAAGTACTAGAAACTACTACGAGCAGTACTTC

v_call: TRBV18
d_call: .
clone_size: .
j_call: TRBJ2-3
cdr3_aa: CASSPGVADTQYF
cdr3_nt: TGTGCCAGCTCACCAGGGGTCGCAGATACGCAGTATTTT

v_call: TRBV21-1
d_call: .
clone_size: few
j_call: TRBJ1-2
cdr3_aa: CASSTEDSPTNYGYTF
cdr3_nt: TGTGCCAGCAGCACCGAAGACAGTCCTACTAACTATGGCTACACCTTC

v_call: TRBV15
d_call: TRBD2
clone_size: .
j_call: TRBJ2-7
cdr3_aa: CATSRDTSGSYEQYF
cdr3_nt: TGTGCCACCAGCAGAGATACTAGCGGCTCCTACGAGCAGTACTTC

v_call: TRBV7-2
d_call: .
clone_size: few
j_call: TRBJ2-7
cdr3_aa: CASSLKAAYEQYF
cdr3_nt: TGTGCCAGCAGCTTGAAGGCGGCCTACGAGCAGTACTTC

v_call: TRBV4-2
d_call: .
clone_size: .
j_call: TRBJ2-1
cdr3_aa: CASSPGTGVMNEQFF
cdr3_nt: TGTGCCAGCAGCCCGGGAACGGGAGTGATGAATGAGCAGTTCTTC

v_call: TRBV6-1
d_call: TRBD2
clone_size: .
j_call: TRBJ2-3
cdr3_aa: CASSDPGLAGGPDTQYF
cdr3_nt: TGTGCCAGCAGTGATCCTGGACTAGCGGGAGGGCCCGATACGCAGTATTTT

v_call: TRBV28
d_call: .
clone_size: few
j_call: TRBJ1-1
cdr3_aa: CASSTGRWKAFF
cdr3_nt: TGTGCCAGCAGTACAGGTCGGTGGAAGGCTTTCTTT

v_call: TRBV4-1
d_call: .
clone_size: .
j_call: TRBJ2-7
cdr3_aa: CASSREGRDSWTSYEQYF
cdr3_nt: TGCGCCAGCAGCCGAGAAGGCCGGGACTCATGGACCTCCTACGAGCAGTACTTC

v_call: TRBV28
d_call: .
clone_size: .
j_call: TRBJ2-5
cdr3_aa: CASSLVQYQETQYF
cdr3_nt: TGTGCCAGCAGTTTAGTTCAGTACCAAGAGACCCAGTACTTC

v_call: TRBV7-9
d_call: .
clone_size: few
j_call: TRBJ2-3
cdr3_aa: CASSVSGLNTDTQYF
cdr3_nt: TGTGCCAGCAGCGTATCGGGACTGAACACAGATACGCAGTATTTT

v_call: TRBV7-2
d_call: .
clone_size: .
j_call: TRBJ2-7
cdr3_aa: CASTRTTGYEQYF
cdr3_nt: TGTGCCAGCACCCGAACAACCGGTTACGAGCAGTACTTC

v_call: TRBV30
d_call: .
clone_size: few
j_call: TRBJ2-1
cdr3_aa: CAWSRSFQQFF
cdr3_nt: TGTGCCTGGAGTCGTAGCTTTCAGCAGTTCTTC

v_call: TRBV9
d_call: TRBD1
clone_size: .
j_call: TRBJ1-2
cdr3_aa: CASSVGTGDGYTF
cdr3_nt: TGTGCCAGCAGCGTAGGTACAGGGGATGGCTACACCTTC

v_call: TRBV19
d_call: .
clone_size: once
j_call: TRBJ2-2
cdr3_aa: CASSGGWAGELFF
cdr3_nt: TGTGCCAGTAGCGGCGGATGGGCCGGGGAGCTGTTTTTT

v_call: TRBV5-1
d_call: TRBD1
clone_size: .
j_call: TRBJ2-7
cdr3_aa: CASGQGVHEQYF
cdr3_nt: TGCGCCAGTGGACAGGGGGTCCACGAGCAGTACTTC

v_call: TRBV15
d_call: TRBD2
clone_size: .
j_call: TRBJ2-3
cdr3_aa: CATSRVMTSGSGTDTQYF
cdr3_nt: TGTGCCACCAGCAGAGTAATGACTAGCGGGAGCGGAACGGATACGCAGTATTTT

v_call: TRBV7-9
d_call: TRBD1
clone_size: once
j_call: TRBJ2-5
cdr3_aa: CASRQGPQETQYF
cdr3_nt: TGTGCCAGCAGACAGGGGCCCCAAGAGACCCAGTACTTC

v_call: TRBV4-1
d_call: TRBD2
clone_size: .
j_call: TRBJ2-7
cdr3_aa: CASSQDWGLAGIEQYF
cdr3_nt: TGCGCCAGCAGCCAAGATTGGGGCCTAGCGGGAATCGAGCAGTACTTC

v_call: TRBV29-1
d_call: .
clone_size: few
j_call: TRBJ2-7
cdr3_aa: CSVDGDRYYEQYF
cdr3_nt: TGCAGCGTTGATGGTGACAGGTACTACGAGCAGTACTTC

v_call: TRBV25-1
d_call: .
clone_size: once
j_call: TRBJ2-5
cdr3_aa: CASSEWAGSQETQYF
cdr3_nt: TGTGCCAGCAGTGAATGGGCAGGGAGCCAAGAGACCCAGTACTTC

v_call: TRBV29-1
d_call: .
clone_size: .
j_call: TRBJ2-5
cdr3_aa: CSVKGRARETQYF
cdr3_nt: TGCAGCGTTAAGGGCAGGGCACGGGAGACCCAGTACTTC

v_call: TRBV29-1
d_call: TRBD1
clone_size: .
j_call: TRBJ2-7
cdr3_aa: CSVRPGTGPYEQYF
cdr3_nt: TGCAGCGTCAGACCCGGGACAGGGCCCTACGAGCAGTACTTC

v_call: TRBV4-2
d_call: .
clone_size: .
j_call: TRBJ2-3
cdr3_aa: CASSPRSSFGTDTQYF
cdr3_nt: TGTGCCAGCAGCCCAAGATCGAGCTTCGGCACAGATACGCAGTATTTT

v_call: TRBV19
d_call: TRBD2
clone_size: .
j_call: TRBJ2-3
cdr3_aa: CASLAGGFTDTQYF
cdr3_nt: TGTGCCAGTTTAGCGGGAGGTTTCACAGATACGCAGTATTTT

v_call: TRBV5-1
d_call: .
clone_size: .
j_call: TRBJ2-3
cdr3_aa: CADRDFGTDTQYF
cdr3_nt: TGCGCCGACCGGGACTTTGGCACAGATACGCAGTATTTT

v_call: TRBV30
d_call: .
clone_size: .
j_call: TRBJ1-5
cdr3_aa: CAWSVGLNNQPQHF
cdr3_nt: TGTGCCTGGAGTGTAGGACTCAACAATCAGCCCCAGCATTTT

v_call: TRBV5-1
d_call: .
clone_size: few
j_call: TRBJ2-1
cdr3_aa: CASSRGTGRGNEQFF
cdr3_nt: TGCGCCAGCAGCCGGGGTACAGGCCGAGGGAATGAGCAGTTCTTC

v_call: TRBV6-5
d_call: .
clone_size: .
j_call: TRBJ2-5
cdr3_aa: CASSYSGFQETQYF
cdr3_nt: TGTGCCAGCAGTTACTCAGGCTTCCAAGAGACCCAGTACTTC